A selection of T cell receptor beta chains follows, all from one sample in a study of a mutant IDH1 vaccine in newly diagnosed glioma. Libraries were prepared by immunoSEQ multiplex PCR; TCRdb keeps only in-frame clonotypes and omits some of them. The sample consists of about 60,000 clones, about four fifths of them appearing once. No antigens are known for them. The source material was PBMCs, sampled from a glioma patient whose treatment included an IDH1 peptide vaccine. The source is a middle-aged man with glioma. The CDR3 runs from the conserved cysteine through the conserved F or W. D genes are given only for firm matches. Expanded clones are given a class, and other clones once, few, many or no size at all.

size,J,D,length,V,CDR3,DNA
-,TRBJ1-1,-,13,TRBV18,CASSPLLNTEAFF,TGTGCCAGCTCACCTTTATTGAACACTGAAGCTTTCTTT
-,TRBJ2-2,-,14,TRBV6-4,CASSDSGDTGELFF,TGTGCCAGCAGTGACAGTGGGGACACCGGGGAGCTGTTTTTT
-,TRBJ2-7,-,15,TRBV5-1,CASSLAGIEAYEQYF,TGCGCCAGCAGCTTGGCAGGAATCGAGGCCTACGAGCAGTACTTC
-,TRBJ2-7,TRBD1,16,TRBV6-4,CASSDSFGTAANEQYF,TGTGCCAGCAGTGACTCTTTCGGGACAGCGGCAAACGAGCAGTACTTC
-,TRBJ2-3,-,15,TRBV4-1,CASSQEGGATDTQYF,TGCGCCAGCAGCCAAGAAGGAGGGGCCACAGATACGCAGTATTTT
-,TRBJ2-3,-,19,TRBV28,CASRLQGAFRTSGTDTQYF,TGTGCCAGCAGATTACAGGGGGCTTTTAGGACTAGCGGCACAGATACGCAGTATTTT
-,TRBJ1-5,-,15,TRBV2,CASSLWTAANQPQHF,TGTGCCAGCAGTTTATGGACAGCGGCCAATCAGCCCCAGCATTTT
-,TRBJ2-1,TRBD1,15,TRBV7-9,CASSLRTGEVDEQFF,TGTGCCAGCAGCTTACGGACAGGGGAGGTCGATGAGCAGTTCTTC
-,TRBJ2-5,-,16,TRBV11-1,CASSLESSGVGETQYF,TGTGCCAGCAGCTTAGAGAGCTCGGGAGTCGGGGAGACCCAGTACTTC
-,TRBJ2-1,TRBD2,15,TRBV4-1,CASSQGSGKYNEQFF,TGCGCCAGCAGCCAAGGTAGCGGGAAATACAATGAGCAGTTCTTC
-,TRBJ1-5,-,15,TRBV10-3,CAISESFKLNQPQHF,TGTGCCATCAGTGAGTCGTTCAAACTCAATCAGCCCCAGCATTTT
-,TRBJ2-7,-,16,TRBV6-1,CASSEPRGLLSYEQYF,TGTGCCAGCAGTGAACCTAGGGGGTTGCTGTCCTACGAGCAGTACTTC
-,TRBJ2-7,-,12,TRBV11-2,CASSLAGNEQYF,TGTGCCAGCAGCTTAGCGGGGAACGAGCAGTACTTC
-,TRBJ2-5,-,14,TRBV10-3,CAIRKTGAQETQYF,TGTGCCATCAGGAAGACTGGGGCCCAAGAGACCCAGTACTTC
-,TRBJ2-1,-,14,TRBV10-3,CAIKRGDKMNEQFF,TGTGCCATCAAACGCGGGGACAAAATGAATGAGCAGTTCTTC
-,TRBJ1-3,-,13,TRBV11-1,CASSSGRGNTIYF,TGTGCCAGCAGCTCCGGACGAGGGAACACCATATATTTT
-,TRBJ1-5,-,15,TRBV6-1,CASSDWGSGNQPQHF,TGTGCCAGCAGTGACTGGGGATCTGGCAATCAGCCCCAGCATTTT
-,TRBJ1-4,-,12,TRBV28,CASSNLNEKLFF,TGTGCCAGCAGTAACCTCAACGAAAAACTGTTTTTT
-,TRBJ1-6,-,16,TRBV7-8,CASSLFFPEHNSPLHF,TGTGCCAGCAGCTTATTTTTCCCTGAACATAATTCACCCCTCCACTTT
-,TRBJ2-3,-,12,TRBV7-2,CASSYSTDTQYF,TGTGCCAGCAGCTATAGCACAGATACGCAGTATTTT
-,TRBJ1-2,-,16,TRBV7-8,CASSLGGEGVDYGYTF,TGTGCCAGCAGCTTAGGCGGAGAGGGGGTGGACTATGGCTACACCTTC
few,TRBJ2-1,-,13,TRBV6-6,CASSPPPTLQQFF,TGTGCCAGCAGTCCTCCGCCGACTTTGCAGCAGTTCTTC
-,TRBJ2-2,TRBD1,16,TRBV11-3,CASSPTWGQGTGELFF,TGTGCCAGCAGCCCCACCTGGGGACAGGGTACGGGGGAGCTGTTTTTT
-,TRBJ1-1,TRBD1,13,TRBV5-4,CASSGQVWAEAFF,TGTGCCAGCAGCGGACAGGTCTGGGCTGAAGCTTTCTTT
-,TRBJ2-2,TRBD2,17,TRBV5-4,CASSFGLAGVRTGELFF,TGTGCCAGCAGCTTTGGGCTAGCGGGAGTCCGGACCGGGGAGCTGTTTTTT
once,TRBJ1-2,-,14,TRBV4-3,CASSQSVRAYGYTF,TGCGCCAGCAGCCAAAGTGTGAGGGCCTATGGCTACACCTTC
-,TRBJ2-3,TRBD2,15,TRBV5-4,CASSFRAGGTDTQYF,TGTGCCAGCAGCTTCAGAGCGGGGGGCACAGATACGCAGTATTTT
once,TRBJ1-3,TRBD1,15,TRBV4-1,CASSQQQGFGNTIYF,TGCGCCAGCAGCCAACAACAGGGGTTCGGAAACACCATATATTTT
-,TRBJ1-2,-,14,TRBV30,CAWSLGGVGYGYTF,TGTGCCTGGAGTTTGGGGGGAGTGGGGTATGGCTACACCTTC
-,TRBJ2-7,-,12,TRBV6-5,CASSYPPNEQYF,TGTGCCAGCAGTTACCCCCCCAACGAGCAGTACTTC
once,TRBJ1-1,TRBD1,17,TRBV4-3,CASSRNLRGLGNTEAFF,TGCGCCAGCAGCCGAAATCTGAGGGGGCTAGGAAACACTGAAGCTTTCTTT
-,TRBJ2-2,-,15,TRBV19,CASSIPTRGTGELFF,TGTGCCAGTAGTATTCCAACGAGGGGCACCGGGGAGCTGTTTTTT
-,TRBJ2-7,TRBD2,14,TRBV2,CASSEKRLAGEQYF,TGTGCCAGCAGTGAAAAGAGACTAGCGGGTGAGCAGTACTTC
few,TRBJ2-7,-,13,TRBV19,CASSMWGPYEQYF,TGTGCCAGTAGTATGTGGGGACCCTACGAGCAGTACTTC
few,TRBJ1-2,-,12,TRBV29-1,CSSVGANYGYTF,TGCAGTTCGGTCGGGGCTAACTATGGCTACACCTTC
-,TRBJ2-5,TRBD1,17,TRBV5-4,CASSSEGQGLLMETQYF,TGTGCCAGCAGCTCGGAGGGACAGGGGTTATTAATGGAGACCCAGTACTTC
-,TRBJ2-6,-,18,TRBV19,CASSIGPGYPSGANVLTF,TGTGCCAGTAGTATAGGACCAGGGTATCCCTCTGGGGCCAACGTCCTGACTTTC
-,TRBJ2-3,TRBD2,14,TRBV7-9,CASSLAGATDTQYF,TGTGCCAGCAGCCTAGCGGGGGCCACAGATACGCAGTATTTT
-,TRBJ2-1,TRBD2,15,TRBV5-5,CASHLAAASYNEQFF,TGTGCCAGCCACCTAGCGGCCGCCTCCTACAATGAGCAGTTCTTC
-,TRBJ2-3,-,14,TRBV7-9,CASSRDSGADTQYF,TGTGCCAGCAGCCGAGATAGCGGAGCAGATACGCAGTATTTT
-,TRBJ1-2,TRBD1,16,TRBV7-6,CASSHLGQGANYGYTF,TGTGCCAGCAGCCATCTCGGACAGGGGGCTAACTATGGCTACACCTTC